A single sample gave rise to the 20 T cell receptor beta chains below, sequenced in a study of OX40 agonist ivuxolimab in advanced cancers. This table comes from immunoSEQ multiplex PCR, and its TCRdb copy is limited to in-frame clones, with some not included. The table lists fewer than 85,000 clones, 84% of them singletons. The sample in question was CD4+ or CD8+ T cells sorted from blood, obtained in a trial of the OX40 agonist ivuxolimab. All receptors come from an adult with an advanced solid tumor such as melanoma, head and neck, liver or kidney cancer.

The chain employs TRBV5-6 and TRBJ1-1, with D hard to call. There are 11 residues in the CDR3. Between the trimmed V and J ends, which lost 1 base and 8 bases, there was a span of 6 bases. Germline V gene sequence: CDR1 SGHDT, CDR2 YYEEEE. CDR3 protein: CASSLQLEAFF. The CDR3, as DNA: TGTGCCAGCAGCTTGCAGCTGGAAGCTTTCTTT.

This chain links TRBV28 with TRBJ2-5; 7 bases are a match to TRBD1. CDR3 length: 14 amino acids. V shed 2 bases and J 5 bases; nucleotides not matched to a gene: 5. Germline loops: CDR1 MDHEN, CDR2 SYDVKM. The CDR3 here is CASSLRTGRETQYF. The CDR3 DNA follows: TGTGCCAGCAGTTTACGGACAGGCCGGGAGACCCAGTACTTC.

J is TRBJ1-3 and V is TRBV5-8, with unresolved D. The germline V gene encodes CDR1 SGHTS and CDR2 YDEGEE. The CDR3 extends over 12 amino acids. V lost 3 bases, J lost 8 bases, and 9 bases lay in between. The CDR3 DNA follows: TGTGCCAGCAGCTCCCGCCAGGACACCATATATTTT. Amino acids: CASSSRQDTIYF.

V and J are TRBV19 and TRBJ2-7; D assignment may be TRBD1 or TRBD2 (6 bases each). The V gene lost 5 bases and the J gene lost 6 bases, with 14 bases spanning the gap. The CDR3 contains 13 residues. Germline V gene lookup returns CDR1 LNHDA and CDR2 SQIVND (reference sequence). Here the CDR3 reads CASSVGGYSEQYF. For the CDR3, the DNA is TGTGCCAGTAGTGTGGGGGGCTATTCCGAGCAGTACTTC. Filled out from reference TRBV19 and TRBJ2-7, the complete variable domain reads DGGITQSPKYLFRKEGQNVTLSCEQNLNHDAMYWYRQDPGQGLRLIYYSQIVNDFQKGDIAEGYSVSREKKESFPLTVTSAQKNPTAFYLCASSVGGYSEQYFGPGTRLTVT.

The V and J genes are TRBV10-3 and TRBJ1-2; 7 positions match TRBD1. V lost 0 bases and J lost 3; bases outside the gene matches: 7. The CDR3 has 16 amino acids. The germline gives CDR1 ENHRY, CDR2 SYGVKD. The CDR3 bases are TGTGCCATCAGTGAGTCGACTGGCAGGGGGGACTATGGCTACACCTTC. It encodes CAISESTGRGDYGYTF.

The V gene is TRBV5-8, the J gene TRBJ2-7, with 8 bases identical to TRBD1. V lost 1 base and J lost 7; bases outside the gene matches: 7. This CDR3 contains 14 residues. Germline V gives CDR1 SGHTS, CDR2 YDEGEE. In DNA, the CDR3 is TGTGCCAGCAGCTTGTTCCAGGGGGCGTTGGAGCAGTACTTC. Protein product: CASSLFQGALEQYF.

The count of this clone is one. CDR3 loop: CASSSALLGGGGYTF. CDR3 nucleotide sequence: TGTGCCAGCAGCTCCGCCCTCCTTGGGGGGGGTGGCTACACCTTC. This sequence joins TRBV7-2 and TRBJ1-2; a possible D gene is TRBD1 (5 bases). This CDR3 is 15 amino acids long. V was trimmed by 4 bases and J by 7 bases, leaving 19 bases between them. Germline V CDR1 and CDR2: SGHTA, FQGNSA.

V usage is TRBV2 and J usage is TRBJ1-6; D remains ambiguous. The V end was cut by 1 base, the J end by 2 bases, with 3 bases between. This CDR3 has 14 amino acids. Germline CDR1 reads SNHLY; CDR2 reads FYNNEI. The CDR3 DNA sequence: TGTGCCAGCAGTGAAGAGGCCTATAATTCACCCCTCCACTTT. This codes for CASSEEAYNSPLHF.

V is TRBV5-1 and J is TRBJ1-4, with no clear D. Deletions cut 0 bases from V and 8 bases from J, with 17 bases between. The CDR3 sequence is 16 residues long. Germline V gene lookup returns CDR1 SGHRS and CDR2 YFSETQ. The CDR3 region has the DNA TGCGCCAGCAGCTTGGAGGCGGCCTCACCGGGGGAAAAACTGTTTTTT. Translated, it gives CASSLEAASPGEKLFF.

The V and J genes are TRBV6-5 and TRBJ1-3; TRBD1 is a possible D gene (5 bases). The CDR3 covers 13 residues. Germline CDR1 MNHEY, CDR2 SVGAGI. The V gene lost 8 bases and the J gene lost 9 bases, with 17 bases spanning the gap. The CDR3 DNA sequence: TGTGCCAGCCGCTCCGGGGCCACCGCCACCATATATTTT. Encoded protein: CASRSGATATIYF.

The chain carries TRBV9 and TRBJ2-2; 8 bases are shared with TRBD2. This CDR3 is 17 amino acids long. Germline CDR1 and CDR2: SGDLS and YYNGEE. The V and J ends lost 0 bases and 5 bases, in that order; junction bases with no gene match: 9. In nucleotides, the CDR3 is TGTGCCAGCAGCGTAGCCCCGACTAGCGCGGTAACCGGGGAGCTGTTTTTT. This translates into CASSVAPTSAVTGELFF. The whole variable domain, remainder taken from reference TRBV9 and TRBJ2-2, is DSGVTQTPKHLITATGQRVTLRCSPRSGDLSVYWYQQSLDQGLQFLIQYYNGEERAKGNILERFSAQQFPDLHSELNLSSLELGDSALYFCASSVAPTSAVTGELFFGEGSRLTVL.

This rearrangement joins TRBV5-1 to TRBJ2-3; D gene ambiguous. The CDR3 is made up of 11 amino acids. Germline V gene sequence: CDR1 SGHRS, CDR2 YFSETQ. V was shortened by 2 bases and J by 6 bases, with 4 bases between the two germline ends. CDR3 sequence: CASSFGDTQYF. As DNA, the CDR3 is TGCGCCAGCAGCTTCGGTGATACGCAGTATTTT.

V and J are TRBV12-5 and TRBJ2-1, with a possible D match to TRBD2 (5 bases). Germline V gene sequence: CDR1 LGHNT, CDR2 FRNRAP. Trimming shortened V by 0 bases and J by 3 bases, and 15 bases separated the two germline ends. The CDR3 extends over 17 amino acids. As DNA, the CDR3 is TGTGCTAGTGGTTTGGTACAAACGGGGAGCGACTACAATGAGCAGTTCTTC. Translation gives CASGLVQTGSDYNEQFF.

This clone has more than one count but fewer than ten. The chain combines TRBV7-2 with TRBJ2-2; TRBD1 is a possible D gene (6 bases). Germline V CDR1 and CDR2: SGHTA, FQGNSA. The CDR3 contains 15 residues. Trimming removed 4 bases at V and 2 bases at J, with 11 bases between. CDR3 protein: CASSSQGINTGELFF. Written as DNA, the CDR3 is TGTGCCAGCAGCTCCCAGGGGATTAACACCGGGGAGCTGTTTTTT.

The V gene is TRBV6-1, the J gene TRBJ1-1; a possible D gene is TRBD1 (5 bases). V was cut by 3 bases and J by 6 bases, with 11 bases left in between. The CDR3 has 13 amino acids. Germline V lookup: CDR1 MNHNS, CDR2 SASEGT. CDR3 residues: CASSDRVLPEAFF. CDR3 bases: TGTGCCAGCAGTGACAGGGTACTCCCTGAAGCTTTCTTT.

V is TRBV6-1 and J is TRBJ2-7; tentatively, D is TRBD1 (6 bases). Trimming removed 4 bases from V and 3 bases from J, with 16 bases in between. CDR1 MNHNS and CDR2 SASEGT come from the germline V gene. The CDR3 has 15 residues. In nucleotides, the CDR3 is TGTGCCAGCAGTGGAGGGGACACGGCCTACTACGAGCAGTACTTC. It is translated as CASSGGDTAYYEQYF.

The V and J genes are TRBV2 and TRBJ1-4, with D possibly TRBD1 on 5 matching bases. Trimming shortened V by 7 bases and J by 4 bases, and 13 bases separated the two germline ends. Per the germline V gene, CDR1 is SNHLY and CDR2 is FYNNEI. This CDR3 is 14 amino acids long. This CDR3 is CASNHDSRNEKLFF. In DNA form, the CDR3 reads TGTGCCAGCAACCACGACAGCCGTAATGAAAAACTGTTTTTT.

The V gene is TRBV15, the J gene TRBJ2-1, with a weak D call TRBD1 (6 bases). CDR3 length: 16 amino acids. The germline V and J ends were trimmed by 0 bases and 7 bases, with 16 bases remaining between them. The germline V gene encodes CDR1 LNHNV and CDR2 YYDKDF (reference sequence). CDR3 coding DNA: TGTGCCACCAGCAGAGAAGGACAGAACACCGGGAATGAGCAGTTCTTC. It codes for CATSREGQNTGNEQFF.

This clone was seen a single time. The chain joins TRBV19 to TRBJ1-1; 7 bases line up with TRBD1. The junction had 2 bases not matched to a gene; V was cut back by 3 bases and J by 4 bases. Germline CDR1 reads LNHDA; CDR2 reads SQIVND (reference sequence). The CDR3 contains 13 residues. The DNA of the CDR3 is TGTGCCAGTAGTATGGACAGGATCACTGAAGCTTTCTTT. It encodes CASSMDRITEAFF.

This clone was seen only a few times. In DNA form, the CDR3 reads TGTGCCAGCAGCTTAGACTGGTGGAGGCGCGGGGATACGCAGTATTTT. This codes for CASSLDWWRRGDTQYF. J is TRBJ2-3 and V is TRBV7-9, with D tentatively TRBD2 (5 bases). Trimming took off 1 base at V and 6 bases at J, with 17 bases between the two ends. Germline V gives CDR1 SEHNR, CDR2 FQNEAQ (reference sequence). CDR3 length: 16 amino acids.